The T cell receptor (beta chain) under discussion was sequenced for a study of early T cells in non-severe SARS-CoV-2 infection (dated by TCRdb to the early 2020s). Context from the whole study: Bulk RNA from unsorted whole blood was used for TCR sequencing, so alpha and beta chains could not be paired. Study-level results and caveats: Matching against VDJdb was skewed toward anti-spike CD8 responses, likely underestimated virus-specific expansions, and missed private and CD4 specificities.

Receptor libraries were prepared by 5' RACE. The sequencer was a NextSeq 500. In the TCR library protocol, unique molecular identifiers were attached to individual cDNA molecules to correct for PCR bias and sequencing error. TCR alpha and beta chains were both sequenced, and the abundances of alpha and beta sequences in each sample were closely correlated with each other. On the authors' methods: Decombinator V4 was used to annotate the V gene, J gene and CDR3 of the TCR sequences. TCRs were defined as expanded if a significant change between any two time points was detected under a Poisson model with p below 0.0001. TCR abundances were normalised to the total number of TCRs sequenced per sample and expressed as counts per million. MAIT TCRs were defined by TRAV1-2 paired with TRAJ12, TRAJ20 or TRAJ33, and iNKT TCRs by TRAV10 paired with TRAJ18. VDJdb, accessed 1 November 2021, was searched for CMV, EBV and SARS-CoV-2 annotated TCRs, with TCRs annotated for multiple antigens excluded. In-frame beta chains were kept once TCRdb had trimmed the public reads at Q25 with fastp and called clones with MiXCR. Identical CDR3 protein sequences are pooled into one entry, listed with their most common genes and DNA. The V and J calls and clone size are TCRdb's, not the authors'. In all, the sample holds 68,000 or so distinct CDR3 sequences, and under 13% of those were seen once. The top ten clones comprise about 6.4% of the sample.

Based on the germline V gene (reference sequence), the CDR1 and CDR2 sequences are DFQATT and SNEGSKA. Measured from the cysteine to the phenylalanine, the CDR3 is 13 residues long. The CDR3 DNA has 39 bases and is translated from base 1. V and J lose 6 bases and 4 bases, and a span of 15 bases separates them. This clonotype was seen repeatedly, ten times or more. Its target antigen remains unknown. No base quality information exists; no much larger clone differs at one position. Set within a cohort of healthcare workers in London, UK, this nested case-control study involved weekly PCR testing of nasopharyngeal swabs along with blood sampling. Healthcare workers were recruited during the week of the UK lockdown, between 23 and 31 March 2020, and followed weekly for up to roughly 16 weeks.

What was sequenced was whole blood. The source of this sequence is an adult who was a healthcare worker with PCR-confirmed SARS-CoV-2 infection or an uninfected control (not recorded which). The receptor chain draws on TRBV20-1 and TRBJ1-2; no D segment can be confidently identified. The sequenced DNA: TGCAGTGCCCAACCCGGGGTCTTCTATGGCTACACCTTC. Its translation is CSAQPGVFYGYTF.